These 22 T cell receptor beta chains were all obtained from the same sample, sequenced in a study of blood T cell repertoires in COVID-19. Sequencing used immunoSEQ multiplex PCR; TCRdb keeps in-frame clones, though not all of them. This table has a few hundred thousand clones, 84% appearing once. Specimen: peripheral blood. The receptor source for this set is a woman between 40 and 55 years old who had recovered from COVID-19.

The rearrangement joins TRBV7-8 to TRBJ1-5; TRBD1 aligns across 8 bases. In germline, CDR1 is SGHVS, CDR2 FQNEAQ. Germline trimming cut 4 bases from V and 6 bases from J; bases unmatched to any gene: 11. The CDR3 runs 16 residues. CDR3 sequence (DNA): TGTGCCAGCAGCTCAGGACAGGGAGGCTTTGGTCAGCCCCAGCATTTT. The encoded protein is CASSSGQGGFGQPQHF.

This clone has only a few counts. Additional DNA sequences in this sample encode the identical CDR3. The V and J genes are TRBV29-1 and TRBJ2-5, with 9 bases aligning to TRBD2. This CDR3 spans 13 amino acids. The germline CDR1 and CDR2 sequences are SQVTM and ANQGSEA. The trim removed 4 bases at V and 5 bases at J, leaving 5 bases unmatched. The CDR3 loop is CSVVAGAGETQYF. The CDR3 nucleotides read TGCAGCGTTGTAGCGGGGGCGGGGGAGACCCAGTACTTC.

The chain couples TRBV7-2 to TRBJ1-2, with D perhaps matching TRBD1 (5 bases). The V and J ends lost 3 bases and 6 bases respectively, with 11 bases between them. The CDR3 has 13 amino acids. CDR1 SGHTA and CDR2 FQGNSA come from the germline V gene. This chain's CDR3 is CASSLTERDGYTF. The CDR3 DNA is TGTGCCAGCAGCTTGACAGAGAGAGATGGCTACACCTTC.

This clone was observed a single time. The chain has TRBV5-6 and TRBJ1-3, with 7 positions matching TRBD1. V lost 1 base to trimming and J lost 4 bases; unmatched junction nucleotides: 2. Germline CDR1 and CDR2: SGHDT and YYEEEE. CDR3 length equals 14 residues. This chain's CDR3 is CASSLQGGGNTIYF. The CDR3 DNA reads TGTGCCAGCAGCTTGCAGGGGGGCGGAAACACCATATATTTT.

This chain uses TRBV21-1 with TRBJ1-1; TRBD1, the D gene given by the table, was not confirmed from the DNA. TRBV21-1 is listed as a pseudogene. The CDR3 runs to 18 residues. The CDR3 DNA follows: TGTGCCAGCAGCAAAGGGGATGGCACAGGGGGCAAGAACACTGAAGCTTTCTTT. This encodes CASSKGDGTGGKNTEAFF.

The chain uses TRBV6-5 and TRBJ2-5; D possibly corresponds to TRBD2 (5 bases). This CDR3 has 13 residues. Per germline, CDR1 MNHEY and CDR2 SVGAGI. Trimming took 9 bases from V and 5 from J, leaving 16 bases between them. CDR3 sequence: CASHMSGYETQYF. The DNA of the CDR3 is TGTGCCAGTCACATGTCGGGGTATGAGACCCAGTACTTC.

V gene TRBV5-1 combines with J gene TRBJ2-2, with D possibly TRBD1 on 6 matching bases. Between the trimmed V and J ends, which lost 4 bases and 7 bases, there was a span of 14 bases. Germline V gene data show CDR1 as SGHRS and CDR2 as YFSETQ. The CDR3 has 14 residues. CDR3 nucleotides: TGCGCCAGCAGCCAACAGGGTCGGAACGGGGAGCTGTTTTTT. It codes for CASSQQGRNGELFF.

The chain recombines TRBV6-6 with TRBJ1-1, with a possible D match to TRBD1 (5 bases). V shed 8 bases and J shed 5 bases, with 21 bases lying between them. Germline CDR1 reads MNHNY; CDR2 reads SVGAGI (reference sequence). CDR3 size: 15 residues. CDR3 in DNA: TGTGCCAGCCACGGGGGGACGGGTGAGGGGACTGAAGCTTTCTTT. Amino acids: CASHGGTGEGTEAFF.

This rearrangement joins TRBV7-2 to TRBJ2-5; 8 bases align to TRBD2. Germline V gene sequence: CDR1 SGHTA, CDR2 FQGNSA. CDR3 length: 16 residues. The junction had 6 bases not matched to a gene; V was cut back by 3 bases and J by 0 bases. The CDR3 DNA sequence: TGTGCCAGCAGCTTGAGTGGCGGGGGGAACCAAGAGACCCAGTACTTC. Its translation: CASSLSGGGNQETQYF.

This rearrangement joins TRBV3-1 (or the pseudogene TRBV3-2) to TRBJ2-5, with D perhaps matching TRBD2 (7 bases). Germline V lookup: CDR1 LGHDT, CDR2 YNNKEL (reference sequence). This CDR3 has 16 residues. V lost 1 base and J lost 5, with 17 bases in between. The CDR3 is CASSQGVGGGGETQYF. In nucleotides, the CDR3 is TGTGCCAGCAGCCAAGGGGTTGGGGGGGGCGGCGAGACCCAGTACTTC.

The chain couples TRBV27 to TRBJ1-5; D not certain. V lost 5 bases to trimming and J lost 4 bases, with 6 bases between them. The CDR3 covers 12 residues. Germline CDR1 is MNHEY and CDR2 is SMNVEV (reference sequence). The CDR3 DNA reads TGTGCCAGCAGTCATCAGAATCAGCCCCAGCATTTT. It translates to CASSHQNQPQHF.

This clone was recorded a few times. The V call is TRBV28, the J call TRBJ1-6; D is uncertain. Germline values: CDR1 MDHEN, CDR2 SYDVKM. V lost 2 bases and J lost 9, with 8 bases in between. CDR3 length: 13 residues. The CDR3 loop reads CASSLRATSPLHF. The DNA of the CDR3 is TGTGCCAGCAGTTTACGAGCGACTTCACCCCTCCACTTT.

The chain carries TRBV7-2 and TRBJ2-1; TRBD2 aligns across 8 bases. The germline V gene has CDR1 SGHTA and CDR2 FQGNSA. This CDR3 region has 12 residues. J lost 9 bases, V lost 6 bases, and 4 bases had no gene match. This chain's CDR3 is CASSGLAGEQFF. DNA for the CDR3: TGTGCCAGCAGTGGACTAGCAGGTGAGCAGTTCTTC. Complete variable domain (other parts from reference TRBV7-2 and TRBJ2-1): GAGVSQSPSNKVTEKGKDVELRCDPISGHTALYWYRQSLGQGLEFLIYFQGNSAPDKSGLPSDRFSAERTGGSVSTLTIQRTQQEDSAVYLCASSGLAGEQFFGPGTRLTVL.

V usage is TRBV6-5 and J usage is TRBJ1-1, with D possibly being TRBD1 (5 bases). The CDR3 totals 12 residues. The ends were cut back, 6 bases at V and 7 bases at J, with 12 bases in the middle. CDR1 is MNHEY, CDR2 SVGAGI, per germline. The CDR3 sequence is CASSPDSFEAFF. The CDR3 nucleotides are TGTGCCAGCAGCCCCGACAGTTTTGAAGCTTTCTTT.

V and J are TRBV6-2 or TRBV6-3 and TRBJ2-4; D not certain. V was clipped by 6 bases and J by 0 bases, with 18 bases between them. The CDR3 consists of 17 residues. Germline CDR1 is MNHEY and CDR2 is SVGEGT. The CDR3 spells CASSQRDPPRAKNIQYF. CDR3 nucleotides: TGTGCCAGCAGCCAACGAGATCCTCCTAGAGCCAAAAACATTCAGTACTTC.

This chain uses TRBV2 with TRBJ1-4; 9 bases align to TRBD1. The germline gives CDR1 SNHLY, CDR2 FYNNEI. This CDR3 has 14 amino acids. The trim removed 7 bases at V and 8 bases at J, leaving 8 bases unmatched. The CDR3, as DNA: TGTGCCAGCAACCTCGACAGGGGGGGAGAAAAACTGTTTTTT. This sequence encodes CASNLDRGGEKLFF.

V and J are TRBV7-9 and TRBJ1-4, with 7 bases matching TRBD1. Per the germline V gene, CDR1 is SEHNR and CDR2 is FQNEAQ (reference sequence). Trimming took 5 bases from V and 0 from J; bases not matched to a gene: 9. CDR3 length: 17 amino acids. CDR3 amino acids: CASSPGGGLATNEKLFF. Written as DNA, the CDR3 is TGTGCCAGCAGCCCCGGAGGGGGCTTAGCAACTAATGAAAAACTGTTTTTT. Full variable domain (outside the CDR3, taken from reference TRBV7-9 and TRBJ1-4): DTGVSQNPRHKITKRGQNVTFRCDPISEHNRLYWYRQTLGQGPEFLTYFQNEAQLEKSRLLSDRFSAERPKGSFSTLEIQRTEQGDSAMYLCASSPGGGLATNEKLFFGSGTQLSVL.

The gene calls are TRBV18 and TRBJ1-6, with unresolved D. The CDR3 consists of 15 residues. Germline CDR1 is KGHSH and CDR2 is LQKENI. V lost 5 bases to trimming and J lost 3 bases, with 11 bases between them. The CDR3 nucleotides are TGTGCCAGCTCATTAGCAGCAGACTATAATTCACCCCTCCACTTT. It translates to CASSLAADYNSPLHF.

V and J are TRBV28 and TRBJ2-3, with 13 nucleotides matching TRBD2. The CDR3 spans 18 residues. Germline V gene sequence: CDR1 MDHEN, CDR2 SYDVKM. V shed 2 bases and J 1 base; nucleotides not matched to a gene: 6. CDR3 DNA sequence: TGTGCCAGCAGTTTAATTTGGGGGACTAGCGGGGGCACAGATACGCAGTATTTT. Its translation is CASSLIWGTSGGTDTQYF.

The CDR3 sequence: CASSQIGAEQYF. The CDR3, as DNA: TGTGCCAGCTCGCAAATAGGGGCCGAGCAGTACTTC. The rearrangement uses TRBV18 and TRBJ2-7, with a tentative D call TRBD1 (5 bases). The length of the CDR3 is 12 residues. Trimming stripped 6 bases from V and 6 bases from J, with 12 bases between. Germline V gene data show CDR1 as KGHSH and CDR2 as LQKENI.

This chain uses TRBV30 with TRBJ2-1; 7 positions match TRBD2. Germline V lookup: CDR1 GTSNPN, CDR2 SVGIG (reference sequence). The CDR3 is 15 amino acids. Germline trimming cut 3 bases from V and 5 bases from J; bases unmatched to any gene: 10. CDR3 loop: CAWRGEGRGHNEQFF. The CDR3 nucleotides are TGTGCCTGGAGGGGGGAGGGGAGAGGCCACAATGAGCAGTTCTTC.

For the CDR3, the DNA is TGTGCCATCGGAGCGGTCGACACCGGGGAGCTGTTTTTT. Encoded protein: CAIGAVDTGELFF. The chain carries TRBV10-3 and TRBJ2-2, with a tentative D call TRBD2 (5 bases). This CDR3 has 13 amino acids. Germline CDR1 ENHRY, CDR2 SYGVKD. V dropped 8 bases and J dropped 3 bases, with 10 bases sitting between them.